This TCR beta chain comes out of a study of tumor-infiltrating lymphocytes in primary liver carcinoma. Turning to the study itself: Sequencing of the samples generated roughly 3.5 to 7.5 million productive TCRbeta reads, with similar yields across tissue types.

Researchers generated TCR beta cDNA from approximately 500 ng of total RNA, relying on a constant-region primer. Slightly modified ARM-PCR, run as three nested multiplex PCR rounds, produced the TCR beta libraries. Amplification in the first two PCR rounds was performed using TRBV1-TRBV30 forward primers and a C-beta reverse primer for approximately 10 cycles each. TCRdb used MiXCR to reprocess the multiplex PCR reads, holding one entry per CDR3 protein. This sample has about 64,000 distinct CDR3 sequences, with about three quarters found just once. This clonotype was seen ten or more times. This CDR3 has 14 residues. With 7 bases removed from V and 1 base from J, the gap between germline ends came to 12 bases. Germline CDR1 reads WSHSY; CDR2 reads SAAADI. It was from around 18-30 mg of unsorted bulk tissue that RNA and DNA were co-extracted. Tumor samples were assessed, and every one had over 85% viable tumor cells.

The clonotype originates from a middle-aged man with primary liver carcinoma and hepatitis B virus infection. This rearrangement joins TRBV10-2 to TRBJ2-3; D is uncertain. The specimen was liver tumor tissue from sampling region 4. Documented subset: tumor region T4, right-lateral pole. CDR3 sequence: CASKGSPGTDTQYF. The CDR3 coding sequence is TGCGCCAGCAAGGGCTCACCGGGCACAGATACGCAGTATTTT.